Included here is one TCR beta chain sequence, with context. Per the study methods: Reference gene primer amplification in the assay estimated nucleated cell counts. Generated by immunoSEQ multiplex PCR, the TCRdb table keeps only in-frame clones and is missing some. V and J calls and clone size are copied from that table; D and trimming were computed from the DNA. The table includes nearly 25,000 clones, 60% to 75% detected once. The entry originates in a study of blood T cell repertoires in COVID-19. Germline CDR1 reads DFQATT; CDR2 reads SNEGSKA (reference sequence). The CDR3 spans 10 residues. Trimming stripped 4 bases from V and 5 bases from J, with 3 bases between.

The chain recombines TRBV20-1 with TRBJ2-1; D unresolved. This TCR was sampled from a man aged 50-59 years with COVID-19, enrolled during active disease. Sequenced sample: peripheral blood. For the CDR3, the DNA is TGCAGTGCTACTCACAATGAGCAGTTCTTC. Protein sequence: CSATHNEQFF.